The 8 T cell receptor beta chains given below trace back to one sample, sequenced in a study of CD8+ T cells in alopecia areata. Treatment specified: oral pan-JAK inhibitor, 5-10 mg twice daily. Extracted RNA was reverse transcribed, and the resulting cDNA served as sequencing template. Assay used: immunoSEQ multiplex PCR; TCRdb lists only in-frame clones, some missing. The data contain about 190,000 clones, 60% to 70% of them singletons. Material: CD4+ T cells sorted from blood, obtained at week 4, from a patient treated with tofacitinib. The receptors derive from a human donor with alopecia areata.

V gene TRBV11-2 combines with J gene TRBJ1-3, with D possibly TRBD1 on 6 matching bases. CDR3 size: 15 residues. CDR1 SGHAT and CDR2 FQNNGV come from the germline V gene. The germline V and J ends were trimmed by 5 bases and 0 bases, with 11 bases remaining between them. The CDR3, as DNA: TGTGCCAGCAGCCCCGGACAGAGCTCTGGAAACACCATATATTTT. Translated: CASSPGQSSGNTIYF.

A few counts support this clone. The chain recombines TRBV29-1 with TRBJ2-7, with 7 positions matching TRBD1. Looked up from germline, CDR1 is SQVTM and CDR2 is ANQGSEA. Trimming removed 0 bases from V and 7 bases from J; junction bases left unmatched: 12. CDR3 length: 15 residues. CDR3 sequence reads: CSVEDSGQGVGEQYF. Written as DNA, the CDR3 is TGCAGCGTTGAAGATTCGGGGCAGGGGGTGGGAGAGCAGTACTTC.

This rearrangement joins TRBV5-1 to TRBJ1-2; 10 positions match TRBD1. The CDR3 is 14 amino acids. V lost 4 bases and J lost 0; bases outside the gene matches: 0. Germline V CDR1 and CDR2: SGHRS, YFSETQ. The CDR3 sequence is CASSGQGANYGYTF. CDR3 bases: TGCGCCAGCAGCGGACAGGGGGCTAACTATGGCTACACCTTC.

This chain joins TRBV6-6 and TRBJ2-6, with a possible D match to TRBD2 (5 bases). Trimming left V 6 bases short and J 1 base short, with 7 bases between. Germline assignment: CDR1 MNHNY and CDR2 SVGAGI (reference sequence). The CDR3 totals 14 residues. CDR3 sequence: CASRERSGANVLTF. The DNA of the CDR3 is TGTGCCAGCAGAGAGCGGTCTGGGGCCAACGTCCTGACTTTC.

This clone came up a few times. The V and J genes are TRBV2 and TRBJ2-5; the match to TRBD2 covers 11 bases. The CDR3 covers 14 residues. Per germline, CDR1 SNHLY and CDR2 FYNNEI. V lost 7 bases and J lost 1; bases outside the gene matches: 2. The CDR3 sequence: CASISGGGQETQYF. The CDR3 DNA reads TGTGCCAGCATTAGCGGGGGGGGCCAAGAGACCCAGTACTTC.

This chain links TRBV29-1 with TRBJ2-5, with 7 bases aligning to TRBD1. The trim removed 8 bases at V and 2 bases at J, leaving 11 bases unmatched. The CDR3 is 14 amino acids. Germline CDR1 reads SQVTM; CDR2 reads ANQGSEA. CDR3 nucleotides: TGCAGCCCTAGGCGAAGGGGGCAGCAAGAGACCCAGTACTTC. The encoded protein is CSPRRRGQQETQYF.

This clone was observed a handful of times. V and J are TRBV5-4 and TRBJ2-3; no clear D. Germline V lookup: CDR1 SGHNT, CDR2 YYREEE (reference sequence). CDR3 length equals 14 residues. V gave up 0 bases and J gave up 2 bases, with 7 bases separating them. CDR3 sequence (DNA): TGTGCCAGCAGCTTGGTTCGGGCCACAGATACGCAGTATTTT. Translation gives CASSLVRATDTQYF.

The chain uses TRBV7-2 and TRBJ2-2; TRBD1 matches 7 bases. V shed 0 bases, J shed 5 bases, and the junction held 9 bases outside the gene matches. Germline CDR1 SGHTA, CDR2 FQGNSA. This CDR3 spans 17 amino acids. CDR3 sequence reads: CASSLAPGQVWTGELFF. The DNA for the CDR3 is TGTGCCAGCAGCTTAGCCCCCGGACAGGTCTGGACCGGGGAGCTGTTTTTT.